Following are 7 T cell receptor beta chains from one sample sequenced in a study of T cells in Graves' hyperthyroidism and ophthalmopathy. RNA transcripts were the template for amplifying TCR beta CDR3 regions. Initially, a first-round RT-PCR of the TCR CDR3 employed the HTBI primer set. TCRdb reprocessed the multiplex PCR reads with MiXCR, giving one entry per CDR3 protein. The sample yields hundreds of thousands of distinct CDR3 sequences, approximately 40% seen once. The material sequenced was blood. The receptor source for this set is a man aged 18 to 29 with Graves' hyperthyroidism.

This clonotype was detected a few times. This rearrangement joins TRBV20-1 to TRBJ2-7; D perhaps matches TRBD1 (5 bases). V was trimmed by 1 base and J by 2 bases, leaving 15 bases between them. Germline CDR1 DFQATT, CDR2 SNEGSKA (reference sequence). The length of the CDR3 is 15 residues. CDR3 loop: CSARGTKGLAYEQYF. In DNA, the CDR3 is TGCAGTGCTAGAGGGACGAAGGGGCTAGCCTACGAGCAGTACTTC.

The chain links TRBV20-1 to TRBJ1-6, with 8 nucleotides matching TRBD1. Germline CDR1 is DFQATT and CDR2 is SNEGSKA (reference sequence). The V gene end was trimmed by 0 bases and the J gene end by 5 bases; junction bases not matched to a gene: 9. The CDR3 sequence is 17 residues long. CDR3 DNA: TGCAGTGCTAGAGACGAGGACAGGGTCTGGAATAATTCACCCCTCCACTTT. The encoded protein is CSARDEDRVWNNSPLHF.

This clonotype was counted only a few times. V usage is TRBV5-6 and J usage is TRBJ1-2, with no clear D. Trimming took off 5 bases at V and 8 bases at J, with 13 bases between the two ends. Germline CDR1 and CDR2: SGHDT and YYEEEE. The CDR3 is 12 amino acids. The CDR3 here is CASSLTWSGYTF. For the CDR3, the DNA is TGTGCCAGCAGTCTCACTTGGTCGGGCTACACCTTC.

This clonotype was counted at least ten times. The chain combines TRBV2 with TRBJ1-1; D unresolved. Per germline, CDR1 SNHLY and CDR2 FYNNEI. CDR3 length equals 15 residues. V was clipped by 4 bases and J by 0 bases, with 12 bases between them. The CDR3 DNA is TGTGCCAGCAGTGTAATCCCCACCATGAACACTGAAGCTTTCTTT. Translated: CASSVIPTMNTEAFF.

This clonotype showed up just a few times. The gene calls are TRBV7-8 and TRBJ2-7, with TRBD2 matching 7 bases. V lost 6 bases and J lost 2; bases outside the gene matches: 10. The V gene's germline CDR1 is SGHVS and CDR2 FQNEAQ. The CDR3 has 15 residues. The CDR3 here is CASSPVSGTTYEQYF. The CDR3 DNA sequence: TGTGCCAGCAGTCCTGTCTCTGGGACTACCTACGAGCAGTACTTC.

This clonotype was seen ten or more times. The chain uses TRBV2 and TRBJ1-5; D call uncertain. V lost 8 bases, J lost 7 bases, and 12 bases lay in between. Germline V gives CDR1 SNHLY, CDR2 FYNNEI. The CDR3 is 12 amino acids. The CDR3 reads CASGQFVQPQHF. For the CDR3, the DNA is TGTGCCAGCGGGCAGTTCGTCCAGCCCCAGCATTTT.

The rearrangement links TRBV7-2 to TRBJ2-7; 7 bases fit TRBD2. The J segment lost 6 bases and the V segment lost 3 bases, leaving 8 bases of the junction unmatched. There are 14 residues in the CDR3. Germline V CDR1 and CDR2: SGHTA, FQGNSA. In nucleotides, the CDR3 is TGTGCCAGCAGCTTGTTGACTAGCACCCGCGAGCAGTACTTC. Amino acid sequence: CASSLLTSTREQYF.